The 14 T cell receptor beta chains below were found in one sample sequenced in a study of T cell changes during pregnancy in multiple sclerosis. Some clones are missing from TCRdb's copy, which holds only in-frame ones; the method was immunoSEQ multiplex PCR. The table includes under 35,000 clones, around 90% detected once. Specimen: CD8+ T cells from peripheral blood mononuclear cells, collected before pregnancy. These receptors came from a female donor with multiple sclerosis, enrolled in a pregnancy study.

The V gene is TRBV6-6, the J gene TRBJ2-1; 12 bases map to TRBD2. The CDR3 is 16 residues long. Per the germline V gene, CDR1 is MNHNY and CDR2 is SVGAGI (reference sequence). V was pared by 5 bases and J by 0 bases, with 2 bases of the junction left unmatched. The CDR3 nucleotides read TGTGCCAGCAGTGGACTAGCGGGAAGCTCCTACAATGAGCAGTTCTTC. Residues: CASSGLAGSSYNEQFF.

The chain joins TRBV25-1 to TRBJ1-5; a weak D match, TRBD1 (6 bases). The CDR3 extends over 13 amino acids. The V end was cut by 6 bases, the J end by 7 bases, with 13 bases between. From germline, CDR1 is MGHDK and CDR2 SYGVNS. The CDR3 here is CASSQQGMQPQHF. CDR3 DNA sequence: TGTGCCAGCAGCCAACAGGGAATGCAGCCCCAGCATTTT.

The chain employs TRBV7-8 and TRBJ2-7, with a possible D match to TRBD2 (5 bases). There are 15 residues in the CDR3. Germline V gene lookup returns CDR1 SGHVS and CDR2 FQNEAQ. The V and J ends lost 5 bases and 2 bases respectively, with 16 bases between them. The chain's CDR3 is CASSPLAGNTYEQYF. DNA for the CDR3: TGTGCCAGCAGCCCCCTGGCGGGTAATACCTACGAGCAGTACTTC.

The J gene is TRBJ2-1, the V gene TRBV29-1; 10 bases line up with TRBD1. Germline V lookup: CDR1 SQVTM, CDR2 ANQGSEA. This CDR3 has 13 residues. The CDR3 coding sequence is TGCAGTTCCGGGACAGGGGACGCGGGTGAGCAGTTCTTC. Translated: CSSGTGDAGEQFF.

CDR3 sequence (DNA): TGTGCCAGCAGTGCTTGGACAGGGAGCTCCTACGAGCAGTACTTC. This encodes CASSAWTGSSYEQYF. V usage is TRBV2 and J usage is TRBJ2-7, with 8 nucleotides matching TRBD1. There are 15 residues in the CDR3. Germline V gives CDR1 SNHLY, CDR2 FYNNEI. Trimming cost V 4 bases and J 0 bases; bases outside gene matches: 5.

The chain recombines TRBV27 with TRBJ2-3; D is unclear. The CDR3 spans 16 residues. Germline V gene lookup returns CDR1 MNHEY and CDR2 SMNVEV (reference sequence). The V end was cut by 0 bases, the J end by 0 bases, with 10 bases between. The CDR3 loop is CASSLSWASSTDTQYF. CDR3 in DNA: TGTGCCAGCAGTTTATCGTGGGCATCTAGCACAGATACGCAGTATTTT.

This clone was counted once. The chain employs TRBV6-1 and TRBJ2-7; 7 bases line up with TRBD1. The germline V gene has CDR1 MNHNS and CDR2 SASEGT. The CDR3 covers 14 residues. V lost 4 bases, J lost 3 bases, and 6 bases stayed unmatched. The CDR3 protein is CASSVTGPYYEQYF. DNA of the CDR3: TGTGCCAGCAGTGTGACAGGGCCCTACTACGAGCAGTACTTC.

The chain links TRBV28 to TRBJ2-7; TRBD2 might be the D (5 bases). The CDR3 is 21 amino acids. Trimming shortened V by 5 bases and J by 4 bases, and 36 bases separated the two germline ends. Germline-derived CDR1 and CDR2 are MDHEN and SYDVKM. The CDR3 bases are TGTGCCAGCAGTCTACCCTCTTCTACACGTCTAGCTTCCCCAATTCAGTACGAGCAGTACTTC. Its translation: CASSLPSSTRLASPIQYEQYF.

This clone was detected only once. The V gene is TRBV19, the J gene TRBJ2-1; 12 nucleotides line up with TRBD2. The CDR3 length is 18 residues. Germline loops: CDR1 LNHDA, CDR2 SQIVND (reference sequence). Trimming at V came to 1 base and at J to 7 bases, leaving 11 bases not matched to a gene. CDR3 sequence (DNA): TGTGCCAGTAGTATAGTAATGGCTAGCGGGGGGGCAAAGAATGAGCAGTTCTTC. Its protein is CASSIVMASGGAKNEQFF. Together with reference TRBV19 and TRBJ2-1, the CDR3 gives the full variable domain: DGGITQSPKYLFRKEGQNVTLSCEQNLNHDAMYWYRQDPGQGLRLIYYSQIVNDFQKGDIAEGYSVSREKKESFPLTVTSAQKNPTAFYLCASSIVMASGGAKNEQFFGPGTRLTVL.

The rearrangement joins TRBV6-1 to TRBJ1-5, with a weak D call TRBD1 (6 bases). The germline gives CDR1 MNHNS, CDR2 SASEGT. V was trimmed by 6 bases and J by 0 bases, leaving 9 bases between them. The CDR3 length is 14 residues. The CDR3 loop reads CASSRTASNQPQHF. CDR3 nucleotide sequence: TGTGCCAGCAGCCGGACAGCTAGCAATCAGCCCCAGCATTTT.

The chain recombines TRBV28 with TRBJ2-3; D not resolved. This CDR3 region has 11 residues. CDR1 is MDHEN and CDR2 is SYDVKM in the germline V gene. V gave up 3 bases and J gave up 6 bases, with 4 bases separating them. The CDR3 is CASSFSDTQYF. CDR3 sequence (DNA): TGTGCCAGCAGTTTTTCGGATACGCAGTATTTT.

The chain uses TRBV13 and TRBJ2-3, with D perhaps matching TRBD2 (7 bases). CDR1 is PRHDT, CDR2 FYEKMQ, per germline (reference sequence). With 2 bases removed from V and 3 bases from J, the gap between germline ends came to 12 bases. This CDR3 is built from 15 residues. The CDR3 nucleotides are TGTGCCAGCAGCTTAAGGGGGGGCCCGACAGATACGCAGTATTTT. Its protein is CASSLRGGPTDTQYF.

V is TRBV28 and J is TRBJ1-1, with unresolved D. Germline CDR1 is MDHEN and CDR2 is SYDVKM. This CDR3 has 14 amino acids. V lost 3 bases, J lost 0 bases, and 8 bases lay in between. CDR3 nucleotide sequence: TGTGCCAGCAGTTTGACGGGAATGAACACTGAAGCTTTCTTT. This sequence encodes CASSLTGMNTEAFF.

The V and J genes are TRBV18 and TRBJ2-7; maybe TRBD1 (6 bases). The CDR3 has 14 residues. The V end lost 3 bases, the J end lost 6 bases, and 15 bases lay between the germline ends. In germline, CDR1 is KGHSH, CDR2 LQKENI. The CDR3: CASSPQGHFAEQYF. Written as DNA, the CDR3 is TGTGCCAGCTCACCGCAGGGACATTTTGCCGAGCAGTACTTC.